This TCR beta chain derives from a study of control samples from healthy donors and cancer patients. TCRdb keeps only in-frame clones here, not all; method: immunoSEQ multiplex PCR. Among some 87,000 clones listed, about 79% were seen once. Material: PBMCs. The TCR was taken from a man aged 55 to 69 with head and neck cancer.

CDR3 amino acids: CASSPDSGVNEKLFF. CDR3 coding DNA: TGCGCCAGCAGCCCTGATAGCGGGGTTAACGAAAAACTGTTTTTT. The chain couples TRBV5-1 to TRBJ1-4; no definite D call. The ends were cut back, 4 bases at V and 8 bases at J, with 18 bases in the middle. The CDR3 has 15 amino acids. The germline CDR1 and CDR2 sequences are SGHRS and YFSETQ.